The clone carrying this TCR beta chain is classed as large. Its antigen is not known. This specimen belongs to a study of T cells in localized non-small cell lung cancer. General study results and limits: The highest T cell clonality was in uninvolved adjacent lung, above tumor.

Harvested at least 2 cm beyond the tumor margin, adjacent lung showed no atypia. Sequenced by immunoSEQ multiplex PCR; TCRdb stores in-frame clones only, minus some. Counted here are more than 1,300 clones, under 20% occurring once; the ten biggest clones make up 10% to 15%. Germline lookup yields CDR1 MDHEN and CDR2 SYDVKM. V shed 4 bases and J 6 bases; nucleotides not matched to a gene: 18. There are 17 residues in the CDR3. The specimen comprised normal lung tissue next to the tumor, sampled before any cancer treatment. This clonotype originated in a female donor older than 55 with stage II lung adenocarcinoma. The rearrangement joins TRBV28 to TRBJ2-7; 7 bases match TRBD1. The CDR3 here is CASSSPRSLGTAGEQYF. CDR3 nucleotides: TGTGCCAGCAGTTCCCCCCGATCCCTAGGGACAGCCGGCGAGCAGTACTTC.